This T cell receptor beta chain was sequenced during a study of post-analysis software for immune sequencing data (dated by TCRdb to the mid-2010s). For the wider study: The recorded disease courses included relapsing-remitting, secondary progressive and progressive-relapsing multiple sclerosis, and some patients had no subtype annotation. The multiple sclerosis patient repertoires were compared with 10 or so previously published healthy control repertoires from donors aged roughly 6 to 25 years. A subset of samples was prepared in parallel using single-end sample barcoding, then pooled and co-amplified after Illumina adapter ligation. The full study reports these points: The control group was slightly older than the multiple sclerosis patient group. When samples were clustered directly using the F measure, samples prepared in the same batch co-clustered strongly, which prompted a batch-effect correction. Significantly lower normalized Chao1 diversity was found in multiple sclerosis patients than in controls, suggesting substantial peripheral T-cell clonal expansion. Significantly higher frequencies in patients than in controls were found for roughly 5 TRBV segments, including TRBV5-6, TRBV5-1 and TRBV20-1.

Sequences MNHEY (CDR1) and SVGAGI (CDR2) are obtained from the germline V gene. CDR3 length: 16 amino acids, cysteine to phenylalanine. Kept here is only the CDR3 DNA, which spans 48 bases and is read in frame from base 1. The method was PCR. The instrument was an Illumina HiSeq 2500. To reduce PCR and sequencing biases, unique molecular identifiers were built into the TCR beta cDNA libraries. Per 1 to 10 million input T cells, 500,000 or so cDNA molecules were obtained, such that each molecule approximated one T cell. The patient libraries were prepared and sequenced with the same protocol used for the earlier healthy control dataset. Within a given batch, samples were prepared together, multiplexed and sequenced on the same HiSeq lane. Processing in the source paper ran as follows. MIGEC handled the raw barcoded reads, throwing out single-read molecular identifier groups before consensus assembly and CDR3 extraction. Clonotype tables were post-analysed with VDJtools, and diversity was normalized by down-sampling all datasets to the smallest sample size. To correct batch-related cross-sample contamination, repertoire overlap clustering matched CDR3 amino acid sequences but not nucleotide sequences. The public sequencing data were trimmed at Q25 with fastp and processed into clonotypes with MiXCR by TCRdb, which kept only in-frame beta chains. All rows with the same CDR3 protein become a single entry with the most common DNA and genes. It is TCRdb's table, rather than the study itself, that gives the V and J calls and clone size. The sample yields 750,000 to 950,000 distinct CDR3 sequences; about 50% were counted once. The ten biggest clones cover approximately 4.2% of the sample.

To demonstrate the VDJtools post-analysis software, TCR beta repertoires were profiled from the peripheral blood of about 13 young patients with multiple sclerosis. The patients with multiple sclerosis were children and adolescents between roughly 6 and 17 years of age. Only a few counts were recorded for this clonotype. Which antigen it targets is not known. A read error may produce the germline difference seen at one junction end. Material: blood. The sequence derives from a girl aged 5-17 years with multiple sclerosis. The V and J genes are TRBV6-5 and TRBJ2-1; 14 bases in between match TRBD2. The CDR3 reads as follows: CASSYPRLAGGEEQFF. The DNA sequence reads TGTGCCAGTAGTTACCCAAGACTAGCGGGGGGGGAGGAGCAGTTCTTC.